Only a few counts were recorded for the clone carrying this TCR beta chain. The sample comes from a study of T-cell memory formation after mild COVID-19. 5'RACE with constant-segment primers built TCRalpha and TCRbeta cDNA libraries with UMIs. Each CDR3 protein gets one entry after TCRdb re-called the 5' RACE reads with MiXCR. The sample contains some 210,000 distinct CDR3 sequences, about 18% of which appear only once. Germline CDR1 MNHNS, CDR2 SASEGT. The V end lost 3 bases, the J end lost 4 bases, and 15 bases lay between the germline ends. The CDR3 is 15 residues long. Material for sequencing was PBMCs or a T cell subset sorted from them (not recorded which). The chain is built from TRBV6-1 and TRBJ2-5; TRBD2 might be the D (5 bases). The sequence derives from an adult woman who had mild COVID-19 (a few samples of this study predate the infection). Cell type and time point are not known. CDR3 nucleotide sequence: TGTGCCAGCAGTGAGGTAGCCGGGATTCGAGAGACCCAGTACTTC. Its protein product is CASSEVAGIRETQYF.